Listed here are 27 T cell receptor beta chains from one sample, sequenced in a study of blood T cell repertoires in COVID-19. Method: immunoSEQ multiplex PCR; TCRdb's copy keeps in-frame clones and lacks some. Among 650,000 to 800,000 clones listed, approximately 90% were seen once. The sequenced material came from peripheral blood. Receptors were obtained from a woman under 30 with acute or convalescent COVID-19.

V is TRBV5-6 and J is TRBJ1-2; 10 bases fit TRBD1. Per germline, CDR1 SGHDT and CDR2 YYEEEE. This CDR3 spans 14 amino acids. V gave up 3 bases and J gave up 1 base; unmatched junction bases: 0. The CDR3 region is CASSWDRGNYGYTF. In DNA form, the CDR3 reads TGTGCCAGCAGCTGGGACAGGGGTAACTATGGCTACACCTTC.

The chain recombines TRBV24-1 with TRBJ1-3; tentative D call: TRBD1 (6 bases). The V gene's germline CDR1 is KGHDR and CDR2 SFDVKD. CDR3 length equals 16 residues. V was clipped by 4 bases and J by 0 bases, with 12 bases between them. CDR3 nucleotide sequence: TGTGCCACCAGTGACAACAGGGCGAGCTCTGGAAACACCATATATTTT. Protein: CATSDNRASSGNTIYF.

The chain recombines TRBV24-1 with TRBJ1-2, with TRBD1 identical over 8 bases. Unmatched junction bases numbered 6, after V lost 4 bases and J lost 0 bases. The germline V gene encodes CDR1 KGHDR and CDR2 SFDVKD. The CDR3 is 16 amino acids. CDR3 residues: CATSDTGQGANYGYTF. CDR3 nucleotides: TGTGCCACCAGTGACACAGGACAGGGTGCTAACTATGGCTACACCTTC.

The gene calls are TRBV9 and TRBJ2-7; D is perhaps TRBD2 (6 bases). CDR3 length equals 13 residues. V lost 5 bases to trimming and J lost 7 bases, with 16 bases between them. CDR1 and CDR2 (germline): SGDLS, YYNGEE. CDR3: CASSPNEGREQYF. The CDR3 DNA is TGTGCCAGCAGTCCAAATGAGGGGAGGGAGCAGTACTTC.

The rearrangement joins TRBV3-1 (or the pseudogene TRBV3-2) to TRBJ2-7, with a weak D call TRBD1 (6 bases). The CDR3 spans 13 residues. Germline V gives CDR1 LGHDT, CDR2 YNNKEL (reference sequence). Trimming stripped 3 bases from V and 5 bases from J, with 11 bases between. CDR3 loop: CASSHLGADEQYF. CDR3 nucleotides: TGTGCCAGCAGCCATTTGGGGGCGGACGAGCAGTACTTC.

This clone was seen once. The rearrangement uses TRBV20-1 and TRBJ1-6, with D perhaps TRBD1 (5 bases). The CDR3 is made up of 14 amino acids. Between the trimmed V and J ends, which lost 3 bases and 7 bases, there was a span of 13 bases. Looked up from germline, CDR1 is DFQATT and CDR2 is SNEGSKA (reference sequence). The CDR3 region has the DNA TGCAGTGCTAGTGGCAGATACAGGAATTCACCCCTCCACTTT. The encoded protein is CSASGRYRNSPLHF.

The chain employs TRBV20-1 and TRBJ1-2; 7 bases are shared with TRBD1. J gave up 2 bases and V 3 bases, and 6 bases lay outside the gene matches. This CDR3 has 14 residues. Germline V gene data show CDR1 as DFQATT and CDR2 as SNEGSKA (reference sequence). CDR3 bases: TGCAGTGCTAGTAGGAGGGGGCAGAACTATGGCTACACCTTC. Amino acids: CSASRRGQNYGYTF.

The rearrangement joins TRBV19 to TRBJ1-1; the D is unclear. Germline assignment: CDR1 LNHDA and CDR2 SQIVND (reference sequence). The CDR3 covers 15 residues. The V end was cut by 0 bases, the J end by 0 bases, with 8 bases between. The CDR3 loop is CASSIDPGMNTEAFF. The CDR3 DNA reads TGTGCCAGTAGTATAGACCCGGGAATGAACACTGAAGCTTTCTTT.

This chain joins TRBV29-1 and TRBJ2-2; 9 bases fit TRBD2. With 5 bases clipped from V and 6 bases from J, the junction kept 19 bases outside the gene matches. CDR1 SQVTM and CDR2 ANQGSEA come from the germline V gene. The CDR3 loop spans 18 amino acids. The CDR3 is CSVWVPLTRGGPAGELFF. DNA for the CDR3: TGCAGCGTTTGGGTGCCCCTTACGCGGGGGGGCCCAGCCGGGGAGCTGTTTTTT.

The chain is built from TRBV30 and TRBJ2-3; TRBD1 matches 10 bases. The CDR3 sequence is 15 residues long. Germline V gene data show CDR1 as GTSNPN and CDR2 as SVGIG (reference sequence). J gave up 5 bases and V 1 base, and 6 bases lay outside the gene matches. This CDR3 is CAWSARDRGVDTQYF. The DNA of the CDR3 is TGTGCCTGGAGTGCCCGGGACAGGGGAGTAGATACGCAGTATTTT.

The genes are TRBV7-2 and TRBJ1-5; perhaps TRBD1 as D (5 bases). Trimming cost V 1 base and J 0 bases, with 7 bases left between them. The CDR3 consists of 15 residues. Germline V CDR1 and CDR2: SGHTA, FQGNSA. This chain's CDR3 is CASSLGGSSNQPQHF. The DNA for the CDR3 is TGTGCCAGCAGCTTAGGGGGCAGTAGCAATCAGCCCCAGCATTTT.

This sequence joins TRBV12-3 or TRBV12-4 and TRBJ2-7, with TRBD2 as a possible D gene (5 bases). This CDR3 contains 13 residues. The V end was cut by 7 bases, the J end by 0 bases, with 10 bases between. The CDR3 sequence: CASTEAGSYEQYF. CDR3 DNA sequence: TGTGCCAGCACGGAGGCAGGCTCCTACGAGCAGTACTTC.

The chain joins TRBV7-3 to TRBJ2-7; D unclear. The CDR3 sequence is 13 residues long. Germline CDR1 SGHTA, CDR2 FQGTGA. Trimming removed 2 bases at V and 6 bases at J, with 11 bases between. CDR3 amino acids: CASSLSTTGEQYF. CDR3 DNA: TGTGCCAGCAGCTTATCAACGACGGGCGAGCAGTACTTC.

The rearrangement links TRBV11-3 to TRBJ2-6, with 7 bases matching TRBD1. This CDR3 has 17 amino acids. Germline V gene sequence: CDR1 SGHNT, CDR2 YENEEA. J was trimmed by 3 bases and V by 5 bases; bases with no gene match: 10. The CDR3 nucleotides are TGTGCCAGCAGCCCCGCACAGGGGCTAGGTGGGGCCAACGTCCTGACTTTC. It is translated as CASSPAQGLGGANVLTF.

The rearrangement links TRBV2 to TRBJ2-2, with D unclear. CDR1 SNHLY and CDR2 FYNNEI come from the germline V gene. The CDR3 contains 13 residues. Trimming cost V 10 bases and J 0 bases, with 9 bases left between them. The CDR3 region is CATATANTGELFF. The CDR3 DNA reads TGTGCCACCGCTACCGCGAACACCGGGGAGCTGTTTTTT.

The genes are TRBV19 and TRBJ2-1; no reliable D call. The germline V gene encodes CDR1 LNHDA and CDR2 SQIVND (reference sequence). This CDR3 has 13 residues. Trimming shortened V by 7 bases and J by 5 bases, and 12 bases separated the two germline ends. The CDR3 reads CASNPDNNNEQFF. The CDR3 DNA sequence: TGTGCCAGTAACCCTGACAATAACAATGAGCAGTTCTTC.

The rearrangement links TRBV7-8 to TRBJ2-7, with D perhaps TRBD1 (5 bases). Per germline, CDR1 SGHVS and CDR2 FQNEAQ. V lost 2 bases, J lost 5 bases, and 19 bases lay in between. There are 16 residues in the CDR3. CDR3 nucleotide sequence: TGTGCCAGCAGCTTAAAGCGTACAGGCACCTTGGACGAGCAGTACTTC. As protein: CASSLKRTGTLDEQYF.

The rearrangement links TRBV19 to TRBJ1-2; a weak D match, TRBD1 (5 bases). Trimming cost V 3 bases and J 4 bases, with 15 bases left between them. The CDR3 consists of 15 residues. Per the germline V gene, CDR1 is LNHDA and CDR2 is SQIVND (reference sequence). CDR3 sequence: CASSMTILGPYGYTF. The CDR3 DNA reads TGTGCCAGTAGTATGACCATTTTGGGGCCCTATGGCTACACCTTC.

The rearrangement uses TRBV19 and TRBJ2-5; 10 nucleotides agree with TRBD1. In germline, CDR1 is LNHDA, CDR2 SQIVND (reference sequence). V lost 5 bases to trimming and J lost 4 bases; unmatched junction nucleotides: 4. CDR3 length: 14 amino acids. The CDR3 DNA reads TGTGCCAGTAGTGTCGACAGGGGGCGAGAGACCCAGTACTTC. This gives the protein CASSVDRGRETQYF.

The V gene is TRBV9, the J gene TRBJ1-1; TRBD1 might be the D (6 bases). Germline values: CDR1 SGDLS, CDR2 YYNGEE. This CDR3 spans 14 amino acids. V dropped 3 bases and J dropped 5 bases, with 14 bases sitting between them. The CDR3 sequence is CASSAGQMRTEAFF. CDR3 sequence (DNA): TGTGCCAGCAGCGCCGGACAGATGAGGACTGAAGCTTTCTTT.

The chain is built from TRBV6-1 and TRBJ1-1; D is possibly TRBD1 (6 bases). V dropped 2 bases and J dropped 5 bases, with 12 bases sitting between them. The CDR3 contains 14 residues. Germline lookup yields CDR1 MNHNS and CDR2 SASEGT. CDR3 bases: TGTGCCAGCAGTGAATCAGGGGAAGGGACTGAAGCTTTCTTT. The encoded protein is CASSESGEGTEAFF.

V usage is TRBV6-5 and J usage is TRBJ2-5; 11 bases are shared with TRBD1. Losses at the gene ends were 3 bases for V and 5 bases for J; bases not matched to a gene: 8. CDR1 MNHEY and CDR2 SVGAGI come from the germline V gene. This CDR3 is 16 amino acids long. The CDR3 here is CASSYLGQGAFETQYF. Here the CDR3 DNA reads TGTGCCAGCAGTTATCTCGGACAGGGGGCGTTCGAGACCCAGTACTTC.

In its sample, this clone was seen once. The gene calls are TRBV7-2 and TRBJ1-5; D gene ambiguous. CDR3 size: 15 residues. Germline V CDR1 and CDR2: SGHTA, FQGNSA. Trimming removed 1 base at V and 4 bases at J, with 11 bases between. The CDR3 loop is CASSLEVSTNQPQHF. The CDR3, as DNA: TGTGCCAGCAGCTTAGAAGTGAGTACGAATCAGCCCCAGCATTTT.

As DNA, the CDR3 is TGTGCCAGCAGCCCCGGCAGGGGCTACGAGCAGTACTTC. It translates to CASSPGRGYEQYF. The V gene is TRBV7-2, the J gene TRBJ2-7; weak D call: TRBD1 (6 bases). The CDR3 contains 13 residues. V was trimmed by 5 bases and J by 3 bases, leaving 11 bases between them. From germline, CDR1 is SGHTA and CDR2 FQGNSA.

The chain has TRBV9 and TRBJ1-2, with D unclear. V lost 4 bases and J 8 bases, leaving 18 bases between the germline ends. The CDR3 sequence is 14 residues long. CDR1 and CDR2 (germline): SGDLS, YYNGEE. This CDR3 is CASSQSQVQGGYTF. CDR3 nucleotide sequence: TGTGCCAGCAGCCAATCTCAGGTTCAAGGAGGCTACACCTTC.

The chain combines TRBV9 with TRBJ2-7, with D possibly being TRBD2 (6 bases). Germline CDR1 reads SGDLS; CDR2 reads YYNGEE. V lost 4 bases and J 0 bases, leaving 14 bases between the germline ends. The CDR3 runs to 15 residues. The CDR3 DNA sequence: TGTGCCAGCAGCCGATCCGAGACTAGCTCCTACGAGCAGTACTTC. The encoded protein is CASSRSETSSYEQYF. Full variable domain (rest looked up from reference TRBV9 and TRBJ2-7): DSGVTQTPKHLITATGQRVTLRCSPRSGDLSVYWYQQSLDQGLQFLIQYYNGEERAKGNILERFSAQQFPDLHSELNLSSLELGDSALYFCASSRSETSSYEQYFGPGTRLTVT.

The rearrangement links TRBV21-1 to TRBJ2-5; the D call of TRBD2 is as the table states it, not checked on the DNA. TRBV21-1 is listed as a pseudogene. This CDR3 comprises 16 residues. CDR3 nucleotides: TGTGCCAGCAGCAATTCCTTGAGGACGGGGGTGGAGACCCAGTACTTC. It is translated as CASSNSLRTGVETQYF.